The clone carrying this TCR beta chain was seen only a few times. Its matching antigen is unknown. These data come from a study of T cells in Graves' hyperthyroidism and ophthalmopathy. Findings and caveats of the study: The model forecast ophthalmopathy, anticipating it by a median approximately 7 months before onset.

The ends were cut back, 7 bases at V and 11 bases at J, with 11 bases in the middle. The V gene's germline CDR1 is MDHEN and CDR2 SYDVKM. This CDR3 comprises 10 residues. The source material, RNA transcripts, was used to amplify TCR beta CDR3 regions. The study used the HTBI primer set for a first-round RT-PCR of the TCR CDR3. In TCRdb, the multiplex PCR reads were re-called with MiXCR into one record per CDR3 protein. The sample holds about 290,000 distinct CDR3 sequences, roughly 19% seen once. The receptor was derived from a man in his fifties with Graves' ophthalmopathy. This chain links TRBV28 with TRBJ1-1, with D unclear. The specimen sequenced was blood. The DNA of the CDR3 is TGTGCCAGCATCAGCCAGGAGGCTTTCTTT. As protein: CASISQEAFF. Full variable domain (remainder filled in from reference TRBV28 and TRBJ1-1): DVKVTQSSRYLVKRTGEKVFLECVQDMDHENMFWYRQDPGLGLRLIYFSYDVKMKEKGDIPEGYSVSREKKERFSLILESASTNQTSMYLCASISQEAFFGQGTRLTVV.